This T cell receptor (beta chain) is from a study of T cell responses to AZD1222 COVID-19 vaccine. Points from the study as a whole: At study baseline, merely over 5 AZD1222 recipients were seropositive.

This clone appeared a few times. Its matching antigen is unknown. This CDR3 region has 12 residues. Germline loops: CDR1 SQVTM, CDR2 ANQGSEA. Trimming cost V 4 bases and J 7 bases; bases outside gene matches: 5. The table came from immunoSEQ multiplex PCR; TCRdb's copy has only in-frame clones and leaves some out. The table has roughly 120,000 clones, 85% seen once. The chain is built from TRBV29-1 and TRBJ1-2; 8 nucleotides align to TRBD1. The sample was peripheral blood, taken 28 days after the second AZD1222 dose. This receptor was taken from an adult who received the AZD1222 COVID-19 vaccine. CDR3 sequence reads: CSVAQGAGGYTF. CDR3 bases: TGCAGCGTTGCTCAGGGGGCGGGTGGCTACACCTTC. The variable domain in full, completed from reference TRBV29-1 and TRBJ1-2, reads SAVISQKPSRDICQRGTSLTIQCQVDSQVTMMFWYRQQPGQSLTLIATANQGSEATYESGFVIDKFPISRPNLTFSTLTVSNMSPEDSSIYLCSVAQGAGGYTFGSGTRLTVV.